Detailed here is one TCR beta chain. This sample was included in a study of blood T cell repertoires in COVID-19. CDR1 is SGDLS and CDR2 is YYNGEE in the germline V gene. The CDR3 length is 18 residues. The V and J ends lost 3 bases and 2 bases, in that order; junction bases with no gene match: 9. Some clones are missing from TCRdb's copy, which holds only in-frame ones; the method was immunoSEQ multiplex PCR. The sample lists roughly 230,000 clones, about nine tenths occurring once. The TCR was taken from a man in his thirties or forties with COVID-19, enrolled during active disease. The sequenced sample was peripheral blood. The chain uses TRBV9 and TRBJ2-3; 13 bases map to TRBD2. The DNA for the CDR3 is TGTGCCAGCAGCGCACCGACCGGGACTAGCGGGACCACAGATACGCAGTATTTT. It encodes CASSAPTGTSGTTDTQYF.